There are many counts of the clone carrying this T cell receptor beta chain. The antigen remains undetermined. This sample is drawn from a study of CD8+CD57+ T cells in acquired aplastic anemia. Looking at the study overall: The average for DNA from sorted CD4+ and CD8+ cells was roughly 3 ug. Study results and caveats: Overlap between patients and controls comprised about 30 CD8+ CDR3 sequences. The study found no significant CD8+ Simpson's diversity difference between patients and controls.

The CDR3 length is 13 residues. Germline V gene lookup returns CDR1 SGDLS and CDR2 YYNGEE. V gave up 3 bases and J gave up 8 bases, with 11 bases separating them. All patients picked for sequencing had shown, by flow cytometry, an expansion of CD8+CD57+ cells. Each patient carried a diagnosis of severe acquired aplastic anemia. Profiling that covered TCR beta VDJ and CDR3 relied on genomic DNA as its template. MiXCR, applied by TCRdb to the reads, yields one record per CDR3 protein. The repertoire holds about 150,000 distinct CDR3 sequences, with less than 60% as singletons. This TCR was sampled from a human donor with aplastic anemia. The V call is TRBV9, the J call TRBJ2-2; D remains ambiguous. The sequenced material came from sorted CD4+, CD8+, or CD8+CD57+ T cells (not recorded which) from PBMCs. The CDR3 loop reads CASSDQTAGELFF. CDR3 nucleotides: TGTGCCAGCAGCGATCAGACGGCGGGGGAGCTGTTTTTT. Full variable domain (missing parts from reference TRBV9 and TRBJ2-2): DSGVTQTPKHLITATGQRVTLRCSPRSGDLSVYWYQQSLDQGLQFLIQYYNGEERAKGNILERFSAQQFPDLHSELNLSSLELGDSALYFCASSDQTAGELFFGEGSRLTVL.